This T cell receptor (beta chain) was obtained from a study of glioma-infiltrating T cells. Amplification of TCR alpha and beta CDR3 regions from RNA used iRepertoire nested multiplex PCR. Input was about 100-450 ng of tissue mRNA or PBMC total RNA. Using its own MiXCR run on the multiplex PCR reads, TCRdb lists one record per CDR3 protein. The table shows under 200,000 distinct CDR3 sequences, with more than 30% occurring only once. In this sample, this clonotype turned up a few times. As yet, its antigen is unknown. Looked up from germline, CDR1 is SNHLY and CDR2 is FYNNEI. CDR3 length equals 14 residues. V lost 7 bases to trimming and J lost 1 base, with 10 bases between them. Overall study findings and caveats: Tissue-blood divergence was below expectation in non-neoplastic patients, above in gliomas. Very few CDR3 sequences were shared between tissue and blood.

The source of this sequence is a human donor with low-grade glioma or glioblastoma, undergoing nonglioma brain surgery, or in good health (not recorded which). The source material was glioma tissue, nonneoplastic brain tissue, or PBMCs (not recorded which). The chain recombines TRBV2 with TRBJ2-2; D is perhaps TRBD2 (7 bases). DNA of the CDR3: TGTGCCAGCACGGGGGGCGAGAACACCGGGGAGCTGTTTTTT. This encodes CASTGGENTGELFF.